Listed below are T cell receptor beta chains from one sample, sequenced in a study of CXCR3-negative and CXCR3-positive naive CD8 T cells. Reprocessing the 5' RACE reads, TCRdb reports a single entry for every CDR3 protein and omits DNA. This table lists about 58,000 distinct CDR3 sequences. Material for sequencing was naive CXCR3- CD8+ T cells from blood. Receptors were obtained from a human donor in good health. Some clones in this sample may be carry-over from other donors' samples. The CDR3 runs from the conserved cysteine through the conserved F or W. The size entry is marked missing in some rows and otherwise reads once, few, many or a size class.

J	size	length	V	CDR3
TRBJ2-7	medium-sized	15	TRBV4-1	CASSQGGRDSYEQYF
TRBJ2-1	.	15	TRBV20-1	CSAKTGEGSYNEQFF
TRBJ2-5	.	17	TRBV11-3	CASSLRQGAWYQETQYF
TRBJ2-7	.	15	TRBV9	CASSGSDRAIYEQYF
TRBJ2-1	.	16	TRBV2	CASSEGGAGIYNEQFF
TRBJ2-7	.	14	TRBV12-5	CASGSGQFSYEQYF
TRBJ2-1	.	16	TRBV29-1	CSVEDFLAGDNNEQFF
TRBJ2-7	.	14	TRBV5-1	CASSLLGSTYEQYF
TRBJ2-1	.	15	TRBV29-1	CSVEYRGSIYNEQFF
TRBJ1-5	.	14	TRBV11-2	CASSLRRWGEPQHF
TRBJ2-7	.	16	TRBV4-3	CASSQTRTGGHHEQYF
TRBJ1-4	.	12	TRBV6-5	CASSYGGEKLFF
TRBJ1-2	.	11	TRBV30	CAWSEQNGYTF
TRBJ2-1	.	14	TRBV7-2	CASSLGTNVNEQFF
TRBJ2-3	.	16	TRBV18	CASSPPLLALTDTQYF
TRBJ2-1	.	11	TRBV7-9	CASSFSDEQFF
TRBJ1-2	.	14	TRBV3-1	CASSQDRAFYGYTF
TRBJ2-7	.	15	TRBV6-5	CASSAGTQPSYEQYF
TRBJ2-2	.	15	TRBV6-2/TRBV6-3	CASSYFEVSSGELFF
TRBJ1-1	.	14	TRBV14	CASSLWDANTEASF
TRBJ2-6	.	18	TRBV29-1	CSVEVVPGDSGRANVLTF
TRBJ2-7	.	13	TRBV28	CASSLDSYYEQYF
TRBJ2-3	.	17	TRBV10-3	CAISESVGGLSTDTQYF
TRBJ2-3	.	14	TRBV29-1	CSAPSDRGIDTQYF
TRBJ2-1	.	14	TRBV5-1	CASKGTGSYNEQFF
TRBJ2-1	.	17	TRBV27	CASTTSGGVLLNNEQFF
TRBJ2-1	.	16	TRBV19	CASSIAGRAYNNEQFF
TRBJ2-1	.	14	TRBV29-1	CSVDGLADYNEQFF
TRBJ1-4	.	22	TRBV7-8	CASSLARTGDVSIHATNEKLFF
TRBJ1-5	.	13	TRBV29-1	CSPRQGFCQPQHF
TRBJ1-2	.	15	TRBV12-3/TRBV12-4	CASSLAVTVPYGYTF
TRBJ2-7	.	14	TRBV4-3	CASSQVLERPEQYF
TRBJ2-5	.	15	TRBV20-1	CSARGWDRYQETQYF
TRBJ2-3	.	14	TRBV7-2	CASSLVAETDTQYF
TRBJ1-1	.	15	TRBV7-2	CASSLATLGDTEAFF
TRBJ1-5	.	16	TRBV3-1	CASSQEGLGGNQPQHF
TRBJ2-3	.	14	TRBV20-1	CSASDRGRSDTQYF
TRBJ2-1	.	13	TRBV19	CASIERFGGEQFF
TRBJ1-5	.	15	TRBV15	CATSSTGEVVQPQHF
TRBJ2-2	.	20	TRBV7-6	CASSYSPGLAGGSNTGELFF
TRBJ1-1	.	12	TRBV7-9	CAIAFVNTEAFF
TRBJ2-7	.	17	TRBV14	CASSLRGGDREFVEQYF
TRBJ1-5	.	11	TRBV7-8	CASSQDVTMHF
TRBJ2-7	.	14	TRBV30	CACSGPGRGYEQYF
TRBJ2-2	.	12	TRBV4-1	CASSQSTGELFF
TRBJ2-3	.	14	TRBV12-3/TRBV12-4	CASRTYLGTDTQYF
TRBJ2-1	.	13	TRBV14	CASSWDRGNEQFF
TRBJ2-7	.	12	TRBV14	CASSQLSYEQYF
TRBJ2-7	.	15	TRBV4-3	CASSQDRDLLYEQYF
TRBJ2-1	.	15	TRBV20-1	CSAGNRDRGYNEQFF
TRBJ1-2	.	15	TRBV9	CASSVEENPRYGYTF
TRBJ2-2	.	14	TRBV4-3	CASSQDRGSGELFF
TRBJ1-1	.	11	TRBV10-3	CATGRAGEAFF
TRBJ2-5	.	15	TRBV12-3/TRBV12-4	CASSLGAEIQETQYF
TRBJ2-1	.	18	TRBV27	CASSLPPTPSGQLQGQFF
TRBJ1-3	.	12	TRBV29-1	CSVGEFGNTIYF
TRBJ2-7	.	15	TRBV6-5	CASSGGLSPGYEQYF
TRBJ1-2	.	15	TRBV5-6	CASSGGQEALYGYTF
TRBJ1-5	.	13	TRBV5-8	CASSARGYQPQHF
TRBJ2-1	.	12	TRBV12-3/TRBV12-4	CASSLGYNEQFF